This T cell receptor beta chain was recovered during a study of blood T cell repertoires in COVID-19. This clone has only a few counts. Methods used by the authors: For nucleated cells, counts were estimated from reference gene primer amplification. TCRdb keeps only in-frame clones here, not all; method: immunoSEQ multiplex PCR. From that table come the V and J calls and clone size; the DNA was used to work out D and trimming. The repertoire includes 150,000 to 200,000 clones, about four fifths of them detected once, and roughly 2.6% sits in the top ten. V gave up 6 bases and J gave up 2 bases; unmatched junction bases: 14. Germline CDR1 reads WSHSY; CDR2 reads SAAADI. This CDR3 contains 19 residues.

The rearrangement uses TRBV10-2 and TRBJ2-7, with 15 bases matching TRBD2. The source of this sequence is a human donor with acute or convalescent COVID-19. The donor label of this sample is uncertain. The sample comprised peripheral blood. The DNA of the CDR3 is TGCGCCAGCAGAACCGACGGGTCCGGGACTAGCGGGAGGACCTACGAGCAGTACTTC. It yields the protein CASRTDGSGTSGRTYEQYF.